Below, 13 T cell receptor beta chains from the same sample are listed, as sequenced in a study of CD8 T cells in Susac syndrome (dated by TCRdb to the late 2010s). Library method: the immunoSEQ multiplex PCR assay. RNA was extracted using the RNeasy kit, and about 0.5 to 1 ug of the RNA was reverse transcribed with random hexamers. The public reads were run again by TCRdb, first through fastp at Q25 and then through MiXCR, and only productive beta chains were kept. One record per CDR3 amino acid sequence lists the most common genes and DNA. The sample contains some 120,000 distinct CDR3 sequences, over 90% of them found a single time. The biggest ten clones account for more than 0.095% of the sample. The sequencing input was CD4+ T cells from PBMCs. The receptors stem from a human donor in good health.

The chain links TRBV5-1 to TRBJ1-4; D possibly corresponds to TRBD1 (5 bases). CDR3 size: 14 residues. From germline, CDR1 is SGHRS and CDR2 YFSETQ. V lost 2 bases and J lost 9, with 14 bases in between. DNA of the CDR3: TGCGCCAGCAGCTTTAATTCAGGGAATAAAAAACTGTTTTTT. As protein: CASSFNSGNKKLFF.

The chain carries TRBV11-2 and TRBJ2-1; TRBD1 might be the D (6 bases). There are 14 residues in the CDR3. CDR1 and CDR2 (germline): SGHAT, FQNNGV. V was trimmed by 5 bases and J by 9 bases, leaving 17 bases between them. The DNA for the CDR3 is TGTGCCAGCAGCGCCAACAGGGTAGGTAGTGAGCAGTTCTTC. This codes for CASSANRVGSEQFF.

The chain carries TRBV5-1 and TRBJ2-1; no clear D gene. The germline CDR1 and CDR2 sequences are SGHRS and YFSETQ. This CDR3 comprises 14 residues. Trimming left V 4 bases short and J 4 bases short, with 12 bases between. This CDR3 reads CASSGDNRYNEQFF. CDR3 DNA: TGCGCCAGCAGCGGTGATAATAGGTACAATGAGCAGTTCTTC.

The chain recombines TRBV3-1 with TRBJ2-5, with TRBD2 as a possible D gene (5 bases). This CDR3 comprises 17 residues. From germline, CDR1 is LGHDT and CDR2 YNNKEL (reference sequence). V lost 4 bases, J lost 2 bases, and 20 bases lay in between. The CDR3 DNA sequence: TGTGCCAGCAGCCCACTAGGTAAAAGGATTACTCAAGAGACCCAGTACTTC. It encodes CASSPLGKRITQETQYF.

For the CDR3, the DNA is TGTGCCAGTAGTATAGTGGGGGCGTCCCTCGGCAATCAGCCCCAGCATTTT. Its translation: CASSIVGASLGNQPQHF. This chain joins TRBV19 and TRBJ1-5; D is perhaps TRBD1 (6 bases). Germline values: CDR1 LNHDA, CDR2 SQIVND (reference sequence). The V gene lost 1 base and the J gene lost 2 bases, with 15 bases spanning the gap. CDR3 size: 17 residues.

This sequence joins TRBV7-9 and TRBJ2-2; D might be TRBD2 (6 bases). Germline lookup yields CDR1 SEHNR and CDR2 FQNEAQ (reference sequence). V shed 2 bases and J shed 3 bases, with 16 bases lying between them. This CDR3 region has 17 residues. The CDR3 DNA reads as TGTGCCAGCAGCTTAATTCTCGGGAGACTATACACCGGGGAGCTGTTTTTT. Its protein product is CASSLILGRLYTGELFF.

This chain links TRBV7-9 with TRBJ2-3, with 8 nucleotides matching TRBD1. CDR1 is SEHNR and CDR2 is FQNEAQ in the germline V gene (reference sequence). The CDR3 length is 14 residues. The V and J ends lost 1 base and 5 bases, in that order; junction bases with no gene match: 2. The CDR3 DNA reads TGTGCCAGCAGCTTAGTACAGGGGGGAGATACGCAGTATTTT. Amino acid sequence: CASSLVQGGDTQYF. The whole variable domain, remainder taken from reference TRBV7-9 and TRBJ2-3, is DTGVSQNPRHKITKRGQNVTFRCDPISEHNRLYWYRQTLGQGPEFLTYFQNEAQLEKSRLLSDRFSAERPKGSFSTLEIQRTEQGDSAMYLCASSLVQGGDTQYFGPGTRLTVL.

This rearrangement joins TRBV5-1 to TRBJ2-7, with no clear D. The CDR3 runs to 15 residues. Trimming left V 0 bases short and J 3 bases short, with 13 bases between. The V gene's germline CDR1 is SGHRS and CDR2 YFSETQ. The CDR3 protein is CASSLEATSFYEQYF. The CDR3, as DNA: TGCGCCAGCAGCTTGGAGGCGACATCTTTCTACGAGCAGTACTTC.

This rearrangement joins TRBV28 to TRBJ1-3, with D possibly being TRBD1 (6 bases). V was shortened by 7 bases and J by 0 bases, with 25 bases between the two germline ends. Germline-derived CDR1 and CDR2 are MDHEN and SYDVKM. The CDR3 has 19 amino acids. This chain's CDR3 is CASTATLGGGSISGNTIYF. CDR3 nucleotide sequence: TGTGCCAGCACCGCAACGCTGGGGGGGGGCAGCATCTCTGGAAACACCATATATTTT.

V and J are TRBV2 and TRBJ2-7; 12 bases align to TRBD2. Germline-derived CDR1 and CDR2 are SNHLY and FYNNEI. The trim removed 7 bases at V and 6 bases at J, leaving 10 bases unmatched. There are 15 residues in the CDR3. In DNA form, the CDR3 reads TGTGCCAGCAACACAGGAGGACTAGCGGGAACCGAGCAGTACTTC. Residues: CASNTGGLAGTEQYF. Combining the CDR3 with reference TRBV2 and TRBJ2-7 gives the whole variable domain EPEVTQTPSHQVTQMGQEVILRCVPISNHLYFYWYRQILGQKVEFLVSFYNNEISEKSEIFDDQFSVERPDGSNFTLKIRSTKLEDSAMYFCASNTGGLAGTEQYFGPGTRLTVT.

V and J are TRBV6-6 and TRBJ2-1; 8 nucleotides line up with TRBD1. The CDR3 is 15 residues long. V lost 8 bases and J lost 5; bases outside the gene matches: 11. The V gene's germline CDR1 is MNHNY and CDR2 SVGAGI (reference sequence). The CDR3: CASAPNRGANNEQFF. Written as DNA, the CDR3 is TGTGCCAGCGCCCCAAACAGGGGGGCTAACAATGAGCAGTTCTTC.

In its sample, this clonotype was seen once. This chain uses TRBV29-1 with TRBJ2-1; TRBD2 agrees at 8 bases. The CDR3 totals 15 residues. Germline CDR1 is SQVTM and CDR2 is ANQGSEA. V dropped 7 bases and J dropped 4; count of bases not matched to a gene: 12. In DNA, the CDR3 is TGCAGCGCTACCCGGGGGAGCGGGAGATACAATGAGCAGTTCTTC. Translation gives CSATRGSGRYNEQFF.

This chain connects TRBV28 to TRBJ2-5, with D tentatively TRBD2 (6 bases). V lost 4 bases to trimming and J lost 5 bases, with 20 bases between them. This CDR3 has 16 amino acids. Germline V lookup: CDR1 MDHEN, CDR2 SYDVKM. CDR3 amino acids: CASSSPPGRGGETQYF. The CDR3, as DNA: TGTGCCAGCAGTTCTCCCCCTGGGCGGGGTGGGGAGACCCAGTACTTC.